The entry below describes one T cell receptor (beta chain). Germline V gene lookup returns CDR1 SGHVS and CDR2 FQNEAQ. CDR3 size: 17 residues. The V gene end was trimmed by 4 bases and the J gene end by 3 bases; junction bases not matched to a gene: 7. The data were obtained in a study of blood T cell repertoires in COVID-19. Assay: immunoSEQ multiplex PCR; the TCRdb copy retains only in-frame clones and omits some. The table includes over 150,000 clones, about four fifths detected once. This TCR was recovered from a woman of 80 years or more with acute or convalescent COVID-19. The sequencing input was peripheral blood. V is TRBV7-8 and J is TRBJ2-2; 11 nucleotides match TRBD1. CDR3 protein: CASSSWTGGGYTGELFF. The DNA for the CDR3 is TGTGCCAGCAGCTCCTGGACAGGGGGCGGGTACACCGGGGAGCTGTTTTTT.